This T cell receptor beta chain was captured by sequencing in a study of identifying expanded T cells in peripheral blood. Here immunoSEQ multiplex PCR was the method, and the copy in TCRdb shows in-frame clones only, minus some. Of 100,000 or so clones detected, around 89% appear once; the ten largest clones hold around 15%. This CDR3 spans 15 amino acids. Germline V CDR1 and CDR2: SGHTA, FQGNSA. Deletions cut 5 bases from V and 6 bases from J, with 17 bases between. During the collection period, no donor immune events like infections were recorded. The specimen was blood. The TCR originated in a person aged 18-69 years in good health. The genes are TRBV7-2 and TRBJ2-1, with D possibly TRBD2 on 6 matching bases. The CDR3 reads CASSRTGEPSNEQFF. The DNA for the CDR3 is TGTGCCAGCAGCCGTACGGGGGAACCTTCCAATGAGCAGTTCTTC.